This TCR beta chain was identified during a study of T cell repertoires in cytomegalovirus infection. Across the study: Use of recently identified HLA-C-restricted and well-studied HLA-B-restricted CMV epitopes was part of the study. An indication of both CMV infection and matching HLA type came from public TCR beta signatures. Study-level results: What dominated the ex vivo response were HLA-C-restricted CMV-specific TCR beta clonotypes.

As for this clonotype: Its matching antigen is unknown.

TCRdb independently ran MiXCR on the reads; one entry per CDR3 protein. The table includes about 500,000 distinct CDR3 sequences, around a third detected once. The length of the CDR3 is 18 residues. V shed 0 bases, J shed 6 bases, and the junction held 15 bases outside the gene matches. Looked up from germline, CDR1 is MNHEY and CDR2 is SVGAGI. Sequenced here: cultured PBMCs, sampled from culture after CMV antigen stimulation. The chain combines TRBV6-5 with TRBJ1-1; 8 nucleotides agree with TRBD1. This TCR came from a human donor in good health (CMV status not recorded). Some clones in this sample may be carry-over from other donors' samples. CDR3 protein: CASSYSNRGGPLDAEAFF. CDR3 nucleotides: TGTGCCAGCAGTTACTCGAACAGGGGGGGACCCTTGGACGCTGAAGCTTTCTTT.